This T cell receptor beta chain originates from a study of preoperative IRX-2 immunotherapy in early breast cancer. Treatment: preoperative locoregional IRX-2 cytokine immunotherapy. Per the germline V gene, CDR1 is MDHEN and CDR2 is SYDVKM. This CDR3 is 14 amino acids long. V was cut by 6 bases and J by 4 bases, with 15 bases left in between. The method was immunoSEQ multiplex PCR; TCRdb's version includes in-frame clones alone and lacks a portion of them. The top ten hold 16% of the sample, which has thousands of clones, around 80% seen once. The chain employs TRBV28 and TRBJ1-2; TRBD1 is a possible D gene (5 bases). The receptor's source is a human donor with breast cancer. This material consisted of tumor tissue, taken after IRX-2 immunotherapy. CDR3 nucleotides: TGTGCCAGCAGCTCGACCGGGACCTTCTATGGCTACACCTTC. This translates into CASSSTGTFYGYTF.